This T cell receptor (beta chain) is from a study of siplizumab effects on memory and regulatory T cells. In the case of this clone: Antigen specificity is unknown.

Across a few donor pairs, the naive, memory, effector memory and TEMRA subsets were sequenced without stimulation. TCRdb's copy holds only in-frame clones and misses some; the assay was immunoSEQ multiplex PCR. The profile covers about 57,000 clones, with roughly 83% appearing a single time and about 3.8% taken by the ten largest. The study, taken as a whole, reports: Memory cells that were CD4+ and unstimulated gave rise to alloreactive sequences, which siplizumab significantly reduced. Proliferating Tregs' suppressive function in siplizumab cultures went unconfirmed. Naive T cells, seemingly more diverse than memory cells, seemed major alloresponse contributors.

Between the trimmed V and J ends, which lost 0 bases and 12 bases, there was a span of 13 bases. Germline V lookup: CDR1 SGHNT, CDR2 YYREEE (reference sequence). The CDR3 totals 12 residues. Sequenced: memory CD4+ T cells sorted from blood. The V and J genes are TRBV5-4 and TRBJ2-7; no clear D gene. The sequence came from a human donor in good health. Here the CDR3 reads CASSLDRSTSYF. The CDR3 coding sequence is TGTGCCAGCAGCTTGGACAGATCTACATCGTACTTC.